This T cell receptor beta chain was identified during a study of OX40 agonist ivuxolimab in advanced cancers. Study details: Subjects had a mean age of about 57 years, with a range of roughly 23 to 80; less than 90% were male.

Notes on the study in general: Low normalized T-cell clonal expansion also characterized some of the nonresponders.

This clone is judged medium-sized (0.01 to 0.1%). Its specificity is not known. V shed 2 bases and J shed 5 bases, with 10 bases lying between them. The V gene's germline CDR1 is SGHDT and CDR2 YYEEEE. CDR3 length equals 13 residues. The table came from immunoSEQ multiplex PCR; TCRdb's copy has only in-frame clones and leaves some out. Seen here are roughly 37,000 clones, around two thirds observed once, and the top ten hold about a fifth. This specimen consisted of CD4+ or CD8+ T cells sorted from blood, obtained in a trial of the OX40 agonist ivuxolimab. This chain joins TRBV5-6 and TRBJ1-2; D is uncertain. The source is an adult with an advanced solid tumor such as melanoma, head and neck, liver or kidney cancer. The CDR3 loop reads CASSFSSGYGYTF. Here the CDR3 DNA reads TGTGCCAGCAGCTTCTCATCGGGGTATGGCTACACCTTC. Drawing the rest from reference TRBV5-6 and TRBJ1-2, the complete variable domain is DAGVTQSPTHLIKTRGQQVTLRCSPKSGHDTVSWYQQALGQGPQFIFQYYEEEERQRGNFPDRFSGHQFPNYSSELNVNALLLGDSALYLCASSFSSGYGYTFGSGTRLTVV.